A single sample gave rise to the 27 T cell receptor beta chains below, sequenced in a study of blood T cell repertoires in COVID-19. Produced via immunoSEQ multiplex PCR; TCRdb's table is partial and in-frame only. The table shows 300,000 to 400,000 clones, with roughly 89% occurring only once. Sequencing was done on a sample of peripheral blood. These receptors originate from a man aged 30-40 years with COVID-19, enrolled during active disease.

CDR3 residues: CASSQFEAVSYEQYF. CDR3 bases: TGTGCCAGCAGCCAATTTGAAGCGGTCTCCTACGAGCAGTACTTC. The genes are TRBV14 and TRBJ2-7; maybe TRBD2 (5 bases). The CDR3 sequence is 15 residues long. Trimming shortened V by 2 bases and J by 0 bases, and 11 bases separated the two germline ends. Germline V gene lookup returns CDR1 SGHDN and CDR2 FVKESK.

This clone was seen only once. The J gene is TRBJ2-6, the V gene TRBV5-1; 7 nucleotides line up with TRBD1. V was pared by 0 bases and J by 2 bases, with 2 bases of the junction left unmatched. The germline gives CDR1 SGHRS, CDR2 YFSETQ. This CDR3 region has 16 residues. As DNA, the CDR3 is TGCGCCAGCAGCTTGGATAGGGGGCCTGGGGCCAACGTCCTGACTTTC. Translation: CASSLDRGPGANVLTF.

CDR3 bases: TGCGCCAGCAGCATATACAGGGGGCAAAATGAAGCTTTCTTT. Its translation: CASSIYRGQNEAFF. This chain links TRBV5-1 with TRBJ1-1, with 9 bases that match TRBD1. The CDR3 sequence is 14 residues long. Per the germline V gene, CDR1 is SGHRS and CDR2 is YFSETQ. V was clipped by 4 bases and J by 7 bases; unmatched bases: 8.

This chain uses TRBV10-1 with TRBJ2-7, with TRBD1 matching 8 bases. CDR1 is WNHNN, CDR2 SYGVQD, per germline (reference sequence). The length of the CDR3 is 16 residues. J gave up 0 bases and V 2 bases, and 6 bases lay outside the gene matches. CDR3 sequence reads: CASSEVTGVSSYEQYF. CDR3 nucleotides: TGCGCCAGCAGTGAGGTGACAGGGGTCTCCTCCTACGAGCAGTACTTC.

The chain has TRBV19 and TRBJ1-1, with D unresolved. Germline values: CDR1 LNHDA, CDR2 SQIVND (reference sequence). The CDR3 runs 15 residues. V was pared by 5 bases and J by 5 bases, with 18 bases between. The DNA for the CDR3 is TGTGCCAGTAGTCCGGGCGGGGAGGCGGGAACTGAAGCTTTCTTT. This sequence encodes CASSPGGEAGTEAFF.

This rearrangement joins TRBV15 to TRBJ2-5; TRBD2 agrees at 11 bases. Losses at the gene ends were 8 bases for V and 5 bases for J; bases not matched to a gene: 16. The CDR3 runs to 17 residues. CDR1 is LNHNV, CDR2 YYDKDF, per germline (reference sequence). The chain's CDR3 is CATVDPGLAEVSETQYF. CDR3 bases: TGTGCCACCGTCGACCCGGGACTAGCGGAAGTCTCGGAGACCCAGTACTTC.

The V call is TRBV4-2, the J call TRBJ2-1; 10 positions match TRBD1. The germline V gene encodes CDR1 LGHNA and CDR2 YNFKEQ. The CDR3 loop spans 17 amino acids. The V segment lost 3 bases and the J segment 5 bases; nucleotides outside the gene matches: 10. The CDR3, as DNA: TGTGCCAGCAGCCAGGAGGGGACAGGGGCCCGAAACAATGAGCAGTTCTTC. This codes for CASSQEGTGARNNEQFF.

This sequence joins TRBV6-6 and TRBJ1-5; 9 nucleotides match TRBD1. Germline CDR1 MNHNY, CDR2 SVGAGI (reference sequence). This CDR3 is built from 15 residues. Trimming at V came to 7 bases and at J to 1 base, leaving 5 bases not matched to a gene. The CDR3 nucleotides are TGTGCCAGCATTGAACAGGGGGCGAGCAATCAGCCCCAGCATTTT. Translated, it gives CASIEQGASNQPQHF.

V is TRBV5-4 and J is TRBJ2-5; TRBD2 matches at 7 bases. CDR3 length equals 13 residues. The germline V gene encodes CDR1 SGHNT and CDR2 YYREEE (reference sequence). The J segment lost 4 bases and the V segment lost 4 bases, leaving 4 bases of the junction unmatched. The CDR3 region is CASSEGTTETQYF. The CDR3 coding sequence is TGTGCCAGCAGCGAGGGGACTACAGAGACCCAGTACTTC.

The rearrangement joins TRBV13 to TRBJ1-2, with unresolved D. Germline CDR1 and CDR2: PRHDT and FYEKMQ (reference sequence). The length of the CDR3 is 13 residues. The V end lost 4 bases, the J end lost 8 bases, and 14 bases lay between the germline ends. CDR3 sequence reads: CASSSYGRYGYTF. CDR3 DNA: TGTGCCAGCAGCTCCTATGGGAGGTACGGCTACACCTTC.

This clone was found a few times. The chain combines TRBV18 with TRBJ2-1, with a tentative D call TRBD1 (5 bases). The V and J ends lost 0 bases and 2 bases respectively, with 14 bases between them. This CDR3 is 17 amino acids long. CDR1 is KGHSH, CDR2 LQKENI, per germline. The CDR3 nucleotides are TGTGCCAGCTCACCACCTCTTTGGACATGGACCTACAATGAGCAGTTCTTC. Amino acids: CASSPPLWTWTYNEQFF.

This sequence joins TRBV2 and TRBJ1-3; 7 bases map to TRBD1. This CDR3 region has 14 residues. V gave up 8 bases and J gave up 9 bases; unmatched junction bases: 13. In germline, CDR1 is SNHLY, CDR2 FYNNEI. DNA for the CDR3: TGTGCCAGCTCTTGGGACAGAGCCGACGGCACCATATATTTT. It codes for CASSWDRADGTIYF.

The V call is TRBV7-2, the J call TRBJ2-1, with TRBD2 matching over 9 bases. V shed 4 bases, J shed 0 bases, and the junction held 7 bases outside the gene matches. The length of the CDR3 is 17 residues. CDR1 is SGHTA and CDR2 is FQGNSA in the germline V gene. CDR3 nucleotides: TGTGCCAGCAGCTCCCGTAGCGGGGGTTCCTCCTACAATGAGCAGTTCTTC. This sequence encodes CASSSRSGGSSYNEQFF.

This chain links TRBV6-1 with TRBJ2-3, with a weak D call TRBD2 (5 bases). The V gene lost 2 bases and the J gene lost 2 bases, with 14 bases spanning the gap. This CDR3 contains 16 residues. Germline V gene lookup returns CDR1 MNHNS and CDR2 SASEGT. CDR3 loop: CASSELRGWDTDTQYF. The CDR3 DNA is TGTGCCAGCAGTGAACTTCGGGGTTGGGACACAGATACGCAGTATTTT.

The chain is built from TRBV2 and TRBJ1-2; D unclear. Deletions cut 4 bases from V and 5 bases from J, with 11 bases between. The CDR3 runs to 13 residues. Germline V gene data show CDR1 as SNHLY and CDR2 as FYNNEI. CDR3 sequence: CASSARNYYGYTF. CDR3 DNA: TGTGCCAGCAGTGCGAGGAATTATTATGGCTACACCTTC.

The V and J genes are TRBV5-8 and TRBJ2-2, with a tentative D call TRBD1 (5 bases). Trimming cost V 5 bases and J 5 bases, with 16 bases left between them. The germline gives CDR1 SGHTS, CDR2 YDEGEE. The CDR3 totals 15 residues. The CDR3 DNA reads as TGTGCCAGCAGTCCTGACAGCCCCGGGACCGGGGAGCTGTTTTTT. Protein: CASSPDSPGTGELFF.

The V gene is TRBV28, the J gene TRBJ2-3; unclear D gene. There are 12 residues in the CDR3. V lost 7 bases, J lost 0 bases, and 5 bases lay in between. From germline, CDR1 is MDHEN and CDR2 SYDVKM. CDR3 sequence reads: CASTTSTDTQYF. In DNA, the CDR3 is TGTGCCAGCACTACTAGCACAGATACGCAGTATTTT.

The genes are TRBV4-3 and TRBJ1-5; the match to TRBD1 covers 8 bases. V trimming: 3 bases; J trimming: 2 bases; junction bases outside the gene matches: 9. CDR1 and CDR2 from the germline V gene are LGHNA and YSLEER. The CDR3 sequence is 17 residues long. The CDR3 spells CASSQAYRGRGNQPQHF. In nucleotides, the CDR3 is TGCGCCAGCAGCCAGGCTTACAGGGGGAGAGGCAATCAGCCCCAGCATTTT.

The count of this clone is one. The chain links TRBV7-2 to TRBJ1-4; 8 positions match TRBD1. Germline trimming cut 1 base from V and 7 bases from J; bases unmatched to any gene: 11. CDR3 length equals 17 residues. Germline assignment: CDR1 SGHTA and CDR2 FQGNSA. DNA of the CDR3: TGTGCCAGCAGCTTAGTCGGGACAGGACCTCCCCTTGAAAAACTGTTTTTT. Protein sequence: CASSLVGTGPPLEKLFF.

This clone was counted ten times or more. The chain combines TRBV6-5 with TRBJ1-1; maybe TRBD1 (5 bases). V was clipped by 9 bases and J by 0 bases, with 14 bases between them. The CDR3 consists of 14 residues. Germline CDR1 MNHEY, CDR2 SVGAGI. CDR3 coding DNA: TGTGCCAGTCTAACAGGCGTCCTGAACACTGAAGCTTTCTTT. Its translation: CASLTGVLNTEAFF.

The genes are TRBV7-9 and TRBJ2-7; D may be TRBD2 (5 bases). Trimming took 4 bases from V and 6 from J, leaving 16 bases between them. CDR1 and CDR2 from the germline V gene are SEHNR and FQNEAQ (reference sequence). The CDR3 covers 14 residues. CDR3 protein: CASSSRLQRGEQYF. The CDR3 DNA is TGTGCCAGCAGCTCCCGACTACAACGGGGCGAGCAGTACTTC.

This chain uses TRBV18 with TRBJ2-7, with TRBD2 identical over 10 bases. Germline assignment: CDR1 KGHSH and CDR2 LQKENI. Unmatched junction bases numbered 5, after V lost 3 bases and J lost 6 bases. The CDR3 sequence is 14 residues long. Here the CDR3 reads CASSPSSGSAEQYF. CDR3 coding DNA: TGTGCCAGCTCACCTTCTAGCGGGAGTGCCGAGCAGTACTTC.

The J gene is TRBJ2-1, the V gene TRBV21-1; the table's D gene call, TRBD1, was not cross checked with the DNA. TRBV21-1 corresponds to a pseudogene. The CDR3 is made up of 16 amino acids. DNA of the CDR3: TGTGCCAGCAGCAAAGGGTTGGGACAGGGGATCAATGAGCAGTTCTTC. Amino acid sequence: CASSKGLGQGINEQFF.

The chain has TRBV4-2 and TRBJ1-3; no firm D call. This CDR3 comprises 15 residues. Trimming removed 0 bases at V and 4 bases at J, with 10 bases between. Germline V gene sequence: CDR1 LGHNA, CDR2 YNFKEQ. As DNA, the CDR3 is TGTGCCAGCAGCCAAGATCTAGCGTACGGAAACACCATATATTTT. Translation gives CASSQDLAYGNTIYF.

The chain uses TRBV2 and TRBJ2-1; 15 bases align to TRBD2. The CDR3 has 17 amino acids. The V and J ends lost 6 bases and 6 bases, in that order; junction bases with no gene match: 9. CDR1 is SNHLY, CDR2 FYNNEI, per germline. The CDR3 region is CASRPLGLAGGGNEQFF. The CDR3 DNA is TGTGCCAGCAGGCCGCTAGGACTAGCGGGAGGGGGCAATGAGCAGTTCTTC.

V usage is TRBV12-3 or TRBV12-4 and J usage is TRBJ1-2; no firm D call. The CDR3 is made up of 13 amino acids. V was shortened by 6 bases and J by 2 bases, with 10 bases between the two germline ends. The CDR3 is CASRPAVNYGYTF. Written as DNA, the CDR3 is TGTGCCAGCAGACCCGCGGTGAACTATGGCTACACCTTC.

The chain joins TRBV27 to TRBJ1-1; D is possibly TRBD1 (6 bases). V lost 5 bases to trimming and J lost 5 bases, with 15 bases between them. This CDR3 has 14 residues. In germline, CDR1 is MNHEY, CDR2 SMNVEV (reference sequence). The CDR3 here is CASSRITQGTEAFF. CDR3 sequence (DNA): TGTGCCAGCAGTCGGATTACTCAGGGGACTGAAGCTTTCTTT.